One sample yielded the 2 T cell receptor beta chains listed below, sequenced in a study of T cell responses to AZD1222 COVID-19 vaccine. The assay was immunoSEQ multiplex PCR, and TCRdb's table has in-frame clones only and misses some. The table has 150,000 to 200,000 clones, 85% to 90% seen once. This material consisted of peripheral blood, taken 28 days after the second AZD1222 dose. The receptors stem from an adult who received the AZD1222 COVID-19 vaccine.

CDR3 in DNA: TGTGCCAGGAGAGAGACCCGGGACTCCTCGGAGTACTTC. Amino acids: CARRETRDSSEYF. The chain is built from TRBV10-3 and TRBJ2-7, with D perhaps TRBD2 (6 bases). The CDR3 runs to 13 residues. Germline lookup yields CDR1 ENHRY and CDR2 SYGVKD. V was shortened by 10 bases and J by 11 bases, with 24 bases between the two germline ends.

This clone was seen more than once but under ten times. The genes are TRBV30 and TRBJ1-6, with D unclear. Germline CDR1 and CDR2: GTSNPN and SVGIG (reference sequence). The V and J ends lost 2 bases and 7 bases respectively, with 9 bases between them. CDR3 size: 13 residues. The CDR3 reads CAWSSGRNSPLHF. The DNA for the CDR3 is TGTGCCTGGAGTTCCGGGCGGAATTCACCCCTCCACTTT.